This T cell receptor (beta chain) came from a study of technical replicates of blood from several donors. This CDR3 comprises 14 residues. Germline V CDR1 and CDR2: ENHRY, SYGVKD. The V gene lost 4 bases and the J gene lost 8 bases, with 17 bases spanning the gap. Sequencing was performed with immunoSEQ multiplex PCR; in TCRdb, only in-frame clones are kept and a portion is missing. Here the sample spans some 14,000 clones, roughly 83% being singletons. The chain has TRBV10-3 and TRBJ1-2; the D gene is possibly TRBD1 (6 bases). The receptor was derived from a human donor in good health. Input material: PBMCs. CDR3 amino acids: CAISGVRGAHGYTF. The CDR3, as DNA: TGTGCCATCAGTGGAGTGCGGGGGGCGCACGGCTACACCTTC.